This T cell receptor beta chain appears in the sequencing data of a study of T cells expressing NK-cell markers. The CDR3 totals 13 residues. Germline CDR1 is SGHRS and CDR2 is YFSETQ. TCRdb re-called the 5' RACE reads and catalogs CDR3 proteins one per entry, DNA excluded. The sample includes around 550,000 distinct CDR3 sequences. The source material was blood T cells: a sorted CD56 or NKG2C T cell subset, CD4+ or CD8+ T cells, or bulk PBMC T cells (not recorded which). This clonotype was obtained from a man between 18 and 35 years old in good health. V gene TRBV5-1 combines with J gene TRBJ2-5; as DNA is missing, the TRBD2 call by TCRdb cannot be tested. The CDR3 is CASSGLHEETQYF.